The 20 T cell receptor beta chains given below trace back to one sample, sequenced in a study of cytomegalovirus exposure and HLA in healthy donors. The table came from immunoSEQ multiplex PCR; TCRdb's copy has only in-frame clones and leaves some out. The sample has 85,000 to 120,000 clones, about 95% seen once; the top ten hold roughly 0.89%. The sample consisted of PBMCs. These receptors originate from a woman younger than 30 in good health and CMV-seronegative.

The chain is built from TRBV6-1 and TRBJ2-2; D unclear. The V gene lost 5 bases and the J gene lost 14 bases, with 12 bases spanning the gap. This CDR3 is built from 11 residues. Germline CDR1 is MNHNS and CDR2 is SASEGT. CDR3 nucleotides: TGTGCCAGCAGTTCACCAGACTCCCTGTTTTTT. It translates to CASSSPDSLFF.

J is TRBJ1-2 and V is TRBV5-6; TRBD1 matches 7 bases. Germline lookup yields CDR1 SGHDT and CDR2 YYEEEE. This CDR3 spans 15 amino acids. V shed 9 bases, J shed 6 bases, and the junction held 17 bases outside the gene matches. CDR3 in DNA: TGTGCCACCCATCGAGAGGACAGGCCACTACATGGCTACACCTTC. Translated: CATHREDRPLHGYTF.

This chain links TRBV19 with TRBJ1-6, with a weak D call TRBD1 (5 bases). Trimming removed 3 bases at V and 4 bases at J, with 13 bases between. This CDR3 is 16 amino acids long. Looked up from germline, CDR1 is LNHDA and CDR2 is SQIVND (reference sequence). The CDR3 region is CASSMEQELYNSPLHF. The CDR3 nucleotides read TGTGCCAGTAGTATGGAACAGGAACTTTATAATTCACCCCTCCACTTT.

This clone was recorded only once. The chain recombines TRBV5-1 with TRBJ2-7; the D gene is possibly TRBD1 (5 bases). The CDR3 extends over 16 amino acids. Germline V lookup: CDR1 SGHRS, CDR2 YFSETQ. The V end was cut by 1 base, the J end by 4 bases, with 18 bases between. CDR3 sequence (DNA): TGCGCCAGCAGCTTGAGGGGCGGAGCACCTCCATACGAGCAGTACTTC. Its translation is CASSLRGGAPPYEQYF.

This chain uses TRBV5-8 with TRBJ1-2, with D maybe TRBD1 (5 bases). Germline V gene lookup returns CDR1 SGHTS and CDR2 YDEGEE. The V end lost 4 bases, the J end lost 3 bases, and 13 bases lay between the germline ends. This CDR3 comprises 14 residues. Here the CDR3 reads CASSLPGRDYGYTF. DNA of the CDR3: TGTGCCAGCAGCCTACCGGGCAGGGACTATGGCTACACCTTC.

The chain joins TRBV5-4 to TRBJ1-1; 8 nucleotides agree with TRBD1. V was pared by 4 bases and J by 4 bases, with 15 bases of the junction left unmatched. The V gene's germline CDR1 is SGHNT and CDR2 YYREEE (reference sequence). The CDR3 sequence is 17 residues long. CDR3 residues: CASSGITQGAQGTEAFF. The CDR3 DNA sequence: TGTGCCAGCAGCGGTATTACCCAGGGGGCGCAGGGCACTGAAGCTTTCTTT.

The gene calls are TRBV19 and TRBJ1-1; D possibly corresponds to TRBD1 (6 bases). Germline V gives CDR1 LNHDA, CDR2 SQIVND (reference sequence). V was trimmed by 5 bases and J by 0 bases, leaving 10 bases between them. The CDR3 is 14 amino acids. CDR3 protein: CASSRTELNTEAFF. CDR3 sequence (DNA): TGTGCCAGTAGTCGGACAGAGTTGAACACTGAAGCTTTCTTT.

The CDR3 loop is CASSVSGSTDTQYF. As DNA, the CDR3 is TGTGCCAGCAGCGTTAGCGGTAGCACAGATACGCAGTATTTT. This chain joins TRBV9 and TRBJ2-3; possibly TRBD2 for D (6 bases). Trimming took off 2 bases at V and 0 bases at J, with 7 bases between the two ends. The germline V gene has CDR1 SGDLS and CDR2 YYNGEE. The CDR3 is made up of 14 amino acids.

The CDR3: CASQLRDRGQETQYF. In DNA form, the CDR3 reads TGTGCCAGCCAACTCCGGGACAGGGGCCAAGAGACCCAGTACTTC. The chain links TRBV27 to TRBJ2-5; 10 bases align to TRBD1. Germline CDR1 MNHEY, CDR2 SMNVEV (reference sequence). CDR3 size: 15 residues. With 8 bases clipped from V and 1 base from J, the junction kept 7 bases outside the gene matches.

This CDR3 reads CAIQGSGNTIYF. In DNA, the CDR3 is TGTGCCATTCAGGGGTCTGGAAACACCATATATTTT. This sequence joins TRBV10-3 and TRBJ1-3, with D maybe TRBD1 (6 bases). Germline CDR1 reads ENHRY; CDR2 reads SYGVKD. The V and J ends lost 9 bases and 1 base respectively, with 7 bases between them. This CDR3 is built from 12 residues.

The chain employs TRBV18 and TRBJ2-5; 8 bases align to TRBD1. This CDR3 has 13 residues. V was clipped by 10 bases and J by 2 bases; unmatched bases: 6. CDR1 is KGHSH, CDR2 LQKENI, per germline. In DNA, the CDR3 is TGTGCCACGCAGGACAGGGCGCAAGAGACCCAGTACTTC. Translation gives CATQDRAQETQYF.

This chain joins TRBV15 and TRBJ2-2; 8 bases are a match to TRBD2. V gave up 1 base and J gave up 1 base; unmatched junction bases: 5. CDR1 and CDR2 from the germline V gene are LNHNV and YYDKDF (reference sequence). The CDR3 runs to 17 residues. CDR3 in DNA: TGTGCCACCAGCAGAGGACGGGGGGGCTGGAACACCGGGGAGCTGTTTTTT. The encoded protein is CATSRGRGGWNTGELFF.

This sequence joins TRBV2 and TRBJ2-1, with 10 bases that match TRBD2. The length of the CDR3 is 14 residues. Germline V gives CDR1 SNHLY, CDR2 FYNNEI. Trimming cost V 9 bases and J 6 bases; bases outside gene matches: 8. The CDR3 sequence is CASVLAGARNEQFF. The DNA for the CDR3 is TGTGCCAGTGTGCTAGCGGGAGCTCGCAATGAGCAGTTCTTC.

The CDR3 DNA reads TGTGCCAGCAGCTTGGGACTCCAAGAGACCCAGTACTTC. Translated: CASSLGLQETQYF. This chain joins TRBV7-3 and TRBJ2-5, with D possibly being TRBD2 (6 bases). V lost 3 bases and J lost 1, with 6 bases in between. The CDR3 extends over 13 amino acids. CDR1 is SGHTA, CDR2 FQGTGA, per germline.

V usage is TRBV12-5 and J usage is TRBJ2-1; D perhaps matches TRBD2 (7 bases). The germline V gene encodes CDR1 LGHNT and CDR2 FRNRAP. This CDR3 has 17 amino acids. Trimming took 2 bases from V and 7 from J, leaving 21 bases between them. In DNA, the CDR3 is TGTGCTAGTGGTTTGCCGACCTCCCCCCGGGGGGCGAATGAGCAGTTCTTC. It codes for CASGLPTSPRGANEQFF. The full variable domain, in which reference TRBV12-5 and TRBJ2-1 provide the parts outside the CDR3, is DARVTQTPRHKVTEMGQEVTMRCQPILGHNTVFWYRQTMMQGLELLAYFRNRAPLDDSGMPKDRFSAEMPDATLATLKIQPSEPRDSAVYFCASGLPTSPRGANEQFFGPGTRLTVL.

A single count supports this clone. CDR3 protein: CASSLELTGDNQPQHF. In nucleotides, the CDR3 is TGTGCCAGCAGCTTAGAGCTGACAGGGGACAATCAGCCCCAGCATTTT. The chain links TRBV7-8 to TRBJ1-5; the match to TRBD1 covers 8 bases. With 1 base clipped from V and 3 bases from J, the junction kept 5 bases outside the gene matches. Germline assignment: CDR1 SGHVS and CDR2 FQNEAQ. CDR3 size: 16 residues.

In this sample, this clone turned up once. The chain couples TRBV6-5 to TRBJ1-6, with 7 bases that match TRBD1. CDR3 length: 14 residues. Germline CDR1 and CDR2: MNHEY and SVGAGI. V dropped 4 bases and J dropped 10; count of bases not matched to a gene: 7. CDR3 sequence reads: CASSSQGSGSPLHF. DNA for the CDR3: TGTGCCAGCAGTTCACAGGGGTCCGGCTCACCCCTCCACTTT.

The V call is TRBV5-1, the J call TRBJ1-4; D is possibly TRBD1 (6 bases). Germline CDR1 and CDR2: SGHRS and YFSETQ. This CDR3 contains 17 residues. Trimming removed 0 bases from V and 5 bases from J, with 17 bases in between. For the CDR3, the DNA is TGCGCCAGCAGCTTGGGGCTTTCGGGCAGGGGAAATGAAAAACTGTTTTTT. It translates to CASSLGLSGRGNEKLFF.

This clone was picked up one time. The gene calls are TRBV7-6 and TRBJ2-1; 10 bases line up with TRBD1. Looked up from germline, CDR1 is SGHVS and CDR2 is FNYEAQ. The junction had 6 bases not matched to a gene; V was cut back by 1 base and J by 3 bases. CDR3 size: 17 residues. Written as DNA, the CDR3 is TGTGCCAGCAGCTTAGGGCGGGGACAGGGGCTCTACAATGAGCAGTTCTTC. Amino acid sequence: CASSLGRGQGLYNEQFF. Full variable domain (outside the CDR3, taken from reference TRBV7-6 and TRBJ2-1): GAGVSQSPRYKVTKRGQDVALRCDPISGHVSLYWYRQALGQGPEFLTYFNYEAQQDKSGLPNDRFSAERPEGSISTLTIQRTEQRDSAMYRCASSLGRGQGLYNEQFFGPGTRLTVL.

The gene calls are TRBV25-1 and TRBJ1-3; TRBD1 agrees at 8 bases. V shed 8 bases and J 1 base; nucleotides not matched to a gene: 7. Germline V gene sequence: CDR1 MGHDK, CDR2 SYGVNS. The CDR3 length is 15 residues. The CDR3 region has the DNA TGTGCCAGCCACGGGACAGGTAGGTCTGGAAACACCATATATTTT. This encodes CASHGTGRSGNTIYF.